This entry features one TCR beta chain sequence. Antigen: not known. The data were taken from a study of neoadjuvant anti-PD-1 for oral cavity cancer. Study summary: Around day 43, patients without progression received a fourth nivolumab dose before surgery.

Measured with immunoSEQ multiplex PCR; TCRdb has only the in-frame clones, and not every one. The sample shows over 6,500 clones, around 73% of them seen only once. This CDR3 has 10 residues. Germline CDR1 SNHLY, CDR2 FYNNEI. V lost 4 bases to trimming and J lost 5 bases, with 3 bases between them. The study's findings and limits: Treg/Th17 ratio rose with pretreatment blood and fell with post-treatment tumor TCRbeta clonality.

Patients were newly diagnosed with stage II-IVA oral cavity squamous cell carcinoma without prior systemic or radiation treatment. Analysis of PBMCs was direct, with no culture step. The V call is TRBV2, the J call TRBJ2-7, with D unclear. The receptor was isolated from a person between 40 and 79 years old with oral cavity squamous cell carcinoma. The sample consisted of PBMCs, taken before nivolumab (anti-PD-1) treatment. The CDR3 DNA reads as TGTGCCAGCAGTGGTAACGAGCAGTACTTC. It is translated as CASSGNEQYF.